This T cell receptor (beta chain) was found in a study of blood T cell repertoires in COVID-19. About the study: The origin of the acute and convalescent COVID-19 samples was the United States, Italy and Spain. Nucleic acid was either cDNA or gDNA, and it came from T cells, B-cell-depleted T cells, or PBMCs.

The Seattle patients joined while their infection was active and were tracked longitudinally afterward. Clones were read by immunoSEQ multiplex PCR, and TCRdb kept only the in-frame ones, dropping some. The data hold tens of thousands of clones, with around nine tenths observed a single time. J gave up 6 bases and V 3 bases, and 6 bases lay outside the gene matches. CDR1 is SNHLY and CDR2 is FYNNEI in the germline V gene. This CDR3 has 15 residues. This TCR came from a man between 40 and 49 years old with COVID-19, enrolled during active disease. V gene TRBV2 combines with J gene TRBJ1-3, with 9 bases that match TRBD1. Sequenced sample: peripheral blood. The CDR3 sequence: CASSDSGQGKNTIYF. CDR3 DNA sequence: TGTGCCAGCAGTGACTCGGGACAGGGAAAAAACACCATATATTTT.